This T cell receptor (beta chain) stems from a study of T cells in Graves' hyperthyroidism and ophthalmopathy. There were TCR beta CDR3 regions amplified from RNA transcripts. HTBI primers were used for first-round RT-PCR of the TCR CDR3. A single record per CDR3 protein comes from TCRdb applying MiXCR to the multiplex PCR reads. The profile covers 530,000 or so distinct CDR3 sequences, with around a quarter appearing a single time and roughly 12% taken by the ten largest. This clonotype was counted many times. CDR1 is MNHEY, CDR2 SVGEGT, per germline. The CDR3 covers 17 residues. V trimming: 7 bases; J trimming: 0 bases; junction bases outside the gene matches: 11.

The V gene is TRBV6-2 or TRBV6-3, the J gene TRBJ1-5; TRBD1 matches 8 bases. The sample comprised blood. The TCR comes from a woman aged 30 to 39 with Graves' ophthalmopathy. Here the CDR3 DNA reads TGTGCCAGCACCCCGTGGACAGGGACCTATAGCAATCAGCCCCAGCATTTT. Encoded protein: CASTPWTGTYSNQPQHF.